The TCR beta chain under discussion was sequenced for a study of beta chain features in type 1 diabetes. Comments on this clone: The target antigen is unknown.

CDR3 length equals 16 residues. J was trimmed by 6 bases and V by 1 base; bases with no gene match: 10. In germline, CDR1 is SGHTA, CDR2 FQGNSA. Overall study findings and caveats: Moderate but significant shortening of TCRB CDR3s was recorded in all four CD4+ subsets from Type 1 diabetes patients.

cDNA synthesis used the whole RNA isolate, giving expressed TCRB sequences. Data came from immunoSEQ multiplex PCR; TCRdb stores just in-frame clones and leaves some out. The sample carries around 41,000 clones, 60% to 75% recorded once. The sequencing sample was made of Tregs from blood. V usage is TRBV7-2 and J usage is TRBJ2-3, with 7 bases matching TRBD2. The source of this sequence is a man aged 30-40 years with type 1 diabetes. Some clones in this sample may be carry-over from other donors' samples. In DNA form, the CDR3 reads TGTGCCAGCAGCTTAGATCTAGCGGCACGGGCTGATACGCAGTATTTT. Translating gives CASSLDLAARADTQYF.